This TCR beta chain was captured in a study of CD8 T cells in ankylosing spondylitis. Study-wide points: One TCR beta motif, made up of 7 or 8 highly homologous variants, appeared characteristic of ankylosing spondylitis blood. Clones linked to disease were reported to show significant enrichment in matched ankylosing spondylitis synovial fluid.

CDR3 length equals 14 residues. CDR1 SGHRS and CDR2 YFSETQ come from the germline V gene. TCRdb itself ran the 5' RACE reads through MiXCR, one entry per CDR3 protein. This repertoire shows nearly 350,000 distinct CDR3 sequences, about 15% found once; its top ten account for approximately 1.1%. This clonotype appeared many times. Its antigen is as yet unknown. At one of its ends the junction is not consistent with the germline gene, which may arise from a read error. This clonotype was sampled from a male donor with ankylosing spondylitis or in good health (not recorded which). J is TRBJ1-2 and V is TRBV5-1; 11 nucleotides line up with TRBD1. The sample comprised blood, either unsorted or a sorted T cell fraction (not recorded which). In nucleotides, the CDR3 is TGTGCCAGCAGTTCTGGACAGGGGGCCTATGGCTACACCTTC. It is translated as CASSSGQGAYGYTF.